The 21 T cell receptor beta chains reported below all come from one sample, sequenced in a study of cytomegalovirus exposure and HLA in healthy donors (dated by TCRdb to about 2017). The method behind the library was the immunoSEQ multiplex PCR assay. A mixture of 60 forward primers for TCR Vbeta segments and 13 reverse primers for TCR Jbeta segments was used in the multiplex PCR. TCRdb's version of the immuneACCESS table is confined to in-frame rearrangements and falls short of the full clone set. An unresolved V gene accounts for under half of the shortfall where checked; the remainder is of unknown origin. Recorded for this sample are 95,000 to 150,000 clones; 50% to 75% of them occurred a single time. 8% to 9% of the sample lies in the top ten. The sequenced material came from PBMCs. The receptors stem from a woman in her forties in good health and CMV-seropositive.

This clone has a handful of counts. The chain combines TRBV10-3 with TRBJ1-1; 9 bases align to TRBD1. Trimming cost V 5 bases and J 5 bases; bases outside gene matches: 9. The CDR3 extends over 15 amino acids. The germline gives CDR1 ENHRY, CDR2 SYGVKD. The CDR3 protein is CAISSTGGPGTEAFF. CDR3 DNA: TGTGCCATCAGTTCTACAGGGGGCCCCGGGACTGAAGCTTTCTTT.

At least ten counts were recorded for this clone. The V and J genes are TRBV2 and TRBJ2-5, with a weak D call TRBD2 (5 bases). Germline CDR1 is SNHLY and CDR2 is FYNNEI. This CDR3 region has 11 residues. V was trimmed by 7 bases and J by 5 bases, leaving 8 bases between them. CDR3 sequence reads: CASNGGETQYF. DNA of the CDR3: TGTGCCAGCAATGGCGGGGAGACCCAGTACTTC.

The chain recombines TRBV19 with TRBJ1-1, with 8 bases matching TRBD1. Germline V gene sequence: CDR1 LNHDA, CDR2 SQIVND (reference sequence). J was trimmed by 7 bases and V by 4 bases; bases with no gene match: 8. The CDR3 is 14 residues long. The CDR3 here is CASSRVTGDLEAFF. The CDR3 DNA reads as TGTGCCAGTAGTAGGGTGACAGGGGATCTTGAAGCTTTCTTT.

This clone was detected a few times. The germline gene is not matched at one end of the junction; a read error may be the cause. The chain carries TRBV7-9 and TRBJ2-7; weak D call: TRBD2 (6 bases). The CDR3 runs to 11 residues. Germline CDR1 SEHNR, CDR2 FQNEAQ (reference sequence). The CDR3 region has the DNA TGTTCCAGCAGCCGGAGGGAAGAGCAGTACTTC. Amino acid sequence: CSSSRREEQYF.

The rearrangement joins TRBV10-1 to TRBJ1-1; D remains unclear. Per germline, CDR1 WNHNN and CDR2 SYGVQD (reference sequence). The CDR3 length is 14 residues. The V end lost 3 bases, the J end lost 7 bases, and 15 bases lay between the germline ends. CDR3 coding DNA: TGCGCCAGCAGTGATCGAGGAGCTTTTGATGAAGCTTTCTTT. Protein sequence: CASSDRGAFDEAFF.

The chain recombines TRBV28 with TRBJ1-2, with TRBD1 matching 7 bases. CDR1 MDHEN and CDR2 SYDVKM come from the germline V gene. This CDR3 has 14 amino acids. V gave up 7 bases and J gave up 4 bases; unmatched junction bases: 9. The CDR3 DNA is TGTGCCAGCACTCTGGGGCAGGGGGTCTATGGCTACACCTTC. Its protein product is CASTLGQGVYGYTF.

CDR3 sequence reads: CASSLDLGYTF. The DNA for the CDR3 is TGTGCCAGCAGCTTAGATCTTGGCTACACCTTC. The rearrangement uses TRBV7-8 and TRBJ1-2; D remains unclear. This CDR3 has 11 amino acids. Germline V CDR1 and CDR2: SGHVS, FQNEAQ. Between the trimmed V and J ends, which lost 1 base and 7 bases, there was a span of 4 bases.

The chain links TRBV30 to TRBJ2-1; unclear D gene. CDR3 length equals 15 residues. Germline loops: CDR1 GTSNPN, CDR2 SVGIG (reference sequence). With 0 bases removed from V and 0 bases from J, the gap between germline ends came to 9 bases. The CDR3 reads CAWSVSPSSYNEQFF. CDR3 in DNA: TGTGCCTGGAGTGTTTCCCCGAGCTCCTACAATGAGCAGTTCTTC.

This clone was observed a handful of times. The rearrangement uses TRBV29-1 and TRBJ1-2, with 8 nucleotides matching TRBD1. Per germline, CDR1 SQVTM and CDR2 ANQGSEA. Trimming cost V 6 bases and J 2 bases; bases outside gene matches: 5. CDR3 length: 13 amino acids. The CDR3 region has the DNA TGCAGCGTAACAGGGGGGACAAACTATGGCTACACCTTC. Encoded protein: CSVTGGTNYGYTF.

A few counts support this clone. This rearrangement joins TRBV6-6 to TRBJ1-1, with D possibly TRBD1 on 6 matching bases. Between the trimmed V and J ends, which lost 9 bases and 1 base, there was a span of 12 bases. This CDR3 region has 13 residues. Germline CDR1 reads MNHNY; CDR2 reads SVGAGI (reference sequence). CDR3 DNA sequence: TGTGCCAGTTCCCGGGGGGCGAACACTGAAGCTTTCTTT. It yields the protein CASSRGANTEAFF.

The V gene is TRBV5-1, the J gene TRBJ2-3; D is perhaps TRBD2 (5 bases). V shed 0 bases and J shed 2 bases, with 7 bases lying between them. The CDR3 has 14 amino acids. Germline assignment: CDR1 SGHRS and CDR2 YFSETQ. In nucleotides, the CDR3 is TGCGCCAGCAGCTTGGGGGGAGCCACAGATACGCAGTATTTT. Translating gives CASSLGGATDTQYF. The full variable domain, in which reference TRBV5-1 and TRBJ2-3 provide the parts outside the CDR3, is KAGVTQTPRYLIKTRGQQVTLSCSPISGHRSVSWYQQTPGQGLQFLFEYFSETQRNKGNFPGRFSGRQFSNSRSEMNVSTLELGDSALYLCASSLGGATDTQYFGPGTRLTVL.

The genes are TRBV5-1 and TRBJ2-1; TRBD2 might be the D (5 bases). CDR3 size: 15 residues. The V gene's germline CDR1 is SGHRS and CDR2 YFSETQ. The V end was cut by 7 bases, the J end by 7 bases, with 21 bases between. The CDR3 coding sequence is TGCGCCAGCTCCCCGGGGTCAAGGGAAGTGAATGAGCAGTTCTTC. Its protein is CASSPGSREVNEQFF.

Points on this clone: One junction end does not reproduce the germline sequence, and a read error may be involved. The V gene is TRBV9, the J gene TRBJ1-1, with D perhaps TRBD1 (6 bases). The CDR3 runs to 13 residues. Germline-derived CDR1 and CDR2 are SGDLS and YYNGEE. The CDR3 sequence: CASSVNWDTEAFF. In DNA form, the CDR3 reads TGTGCCAGCAGCGTTAACTGGGACACTGAGGCTTTCTTT.

V usage is TRBV2 and J usage is TRBJ1-6; D perhaps matches TRBD1 (5 bases). The length of the CDR3 is 17 residues. V lost 4 bases and J 0 bases, leaving 13 bases between the germline ends. Germline CDR1 is SNHLY and CDR2 is FYNNEI. The CDR3, as DNA: TGTGCCAGCAGTGCCGCGGGGCGTAGCTCCTATAATTCACCCCTCCACTTT. This encodes CASSAAGRSSYNSPLHF.

J is TRBJ2-5 and V is TRBV28; tentatively, D is TRBD2 (6 bases). Germline CDR1 and CDR2: MDHEN and SYDVKM. There are 15 residues in the CDR3. V lost 2 bases, J lost 0 bases, and 10 bases lay in between. CDR3 bases: TGTGCCAGCAGTTTAATCCCTAGCGACCAAGAGACCCAGTACTTC. This encodes CASSLIPSDQETQYF.

The rearrangement links TRBV27 to TRBJ1-2, with D possibly TRBD1 on 6 matching bases. The V and J ends lost 6 bases and 1 base respectively, with 15 bases between them. Germline V gene data show CDR1 as MNHEY and CDR2 as SMNVEV (reference sequence). The CDR3 length is 15 residues. The CDR3 DNA reads TGTGCCAGCAGATTCTCGGGACACCTTAACTATGGCTACACCTTC. Protein: CASRFSGHLNYGYTF.

The V call is TRBV27, the J call TRBJ2-7; the match to TRBD2 covers 10 bases. J was trimmed by 3 bases and V by 2 bases; bases with no gene match: 1. Germline loops: CDR1 MNHEY, CDR2 SMNVEV (reference sequence). The CDR3 sequence is 14 residues long. In DNA, the CDR3 is TGTGCCAGCAGTTTACTAGCGGGGGACTACGAGCAGTACTTC. Residues: CASSLLAGDYEQYF.

This chain joins TRBV11-3 and TRBJ1-1; unclear D gene. Germline V gene sequence: CDR1 SGHNT, CDR2 YENEEA. This CDR3 has 14 residues. V was clipped by 3 bases and J by 3 bases, with 11 bases between them. As DNA, the CDR3 is TGTGCCAGCAGCTTCCCCCCCGGGGACACTGAAGCTTTCTTT. The encoded protein is CASSFPPGDTEAFF.

This clone appeared a few times. This chain uses TRBV6-5 with TRBJ1-6; 7 nucleotides agree with TRBD1. V shed 4 bases and J 7 bases; nucleotides not matched to a gene: 7. The CDR3 totals 15 residues. Looked up from germline, CDR1 is MNHEY and CDR2 is SVGAGI. CDR3 bases: TGTGCCAGCAGTTTCGACAGGGTGGGGAATTCACCCCTCCACTTT. Its protein is CASSFDRVGNSPLHF.

This clone was detected only a few times. The chain recombines TRBV5-6 with TRBJ1-6; TRBD1 matches at 9 bases. The ends lost 3 bases at V and 10 bases at J; junction bases unmatched: 2. Germline-derived CDR1 and CDR2 are SGHDT and YYEEEE. CDR3 length: 13 residues. This CDR3 is CASSWTGESPLHF. Written as DNA, the CDR3 is TGTGCCAGCAGCTGGACAGGGGAATCACCCCTCCACTTT.

This chain links TRBV9 with TRBJ1-1; D may be TRBD1 (5 bases). The CDR3 extends over 13 amino acids. Germline V gene lookup returns CDR1 SGDLS and CDR2 YYNGEE. V lost 0 bases, J lost 7 bases, and 10 bases lay in between. CDR3 amino acids: CASSVAGGGEAFF. CDR3 bases: TGTGCCAGCAGCGTAGCGGGGGGAGGTGAAGCTTTCTTT. The variable domain in full, with the rest retrieved from reference TRBV9 and TRBJ1-1, is DSGVTQTPKHLITATGQRVTLRCSPRSGDLSVYWYQQSLDQGLQFLIQYYNGEERAKGNILERFSAQQFPDLHSELNLSSLELGDSALYFCASSVAGGGEAFFGQGTRLTVV.